This T cell receptor beta chain emerged from a study of control samples from healthy donors and cancer patients. Per the germline V gene, CDR1 is SGHAT and CDR2 is FQNNGV. The CDR3 is 15 residues long. Trimming removed 5 bases from V and 1 base from J, with 12 bases in between. Sequencing was performed with immunoSEQ multiplex PCR; in TCRdb, only in-frame clones are kept and a portion is missing. The sample shows around 130,000 clones, 70% to 90% of them seen only once. The specimen sequenced was blood. The clonotype originates from a man in his fifties or sixties in good health. The J gene is TRBJ1-5, the V gene TRBV11-2; TRBD1 might be the D (5 bases). The CDR3: CASSLRDGSNQPQHF. DNA for the CDR3: TGTGCCAGCAGCCTACGGGACGGCAGCAATCAGCCCCAGCATTTT.